The subject of this entry is one T cell receptor beta chain. Antigen specificity is unknown. This sample was included in a study of shared clonotypes between healthy human individuals. Study in general: Participating donors consisted of two women and a few men aged 18 to 49.

The assay was immunoSEQ multiplex PCR, and TCRdb's table has in-frame clones only and misses some. The data show approximately 600,000 clones, approximately 96% seen once. The CDR3 runs to 15 residues. Germline V CDR1 and CDR2: MNHNS, SASEGT. Germline trimming cut 2 bases from V and 3 bases from J; bases unmatched to any gene: 4. General study points: Depth of sequencing was expected to influence donor clonotype sharing.

Naive-designated CD8 cells lacked CD45RO, were positively enriched for CCR7, and omitted terminally differentiated effector memory CD45RA+ cells. Sequenced sample: naive CD8+ T cells sorted from blood. This sequence was found in a woman aged 25 to 39 in good health. This chain uses TRBV6-1 with TRBJ2-1, with TRBD2 identical over 7 bases. The CDR3: CASSETSVNYNEQFF. In DNA form, the CDR3 reads TGTGCCAGCAGTGAAACTAGCGTCAACTACAATGAGCAGTTCTTC.